Listed below are T cell receptor beta chains from one sample, sequenced in a study of CD8 T cells in Susac syndrome. TCRdb re-analysed the immunoSEQ multiplex PCR reads in MiXCR, keeping a single row per CDR3 protein. The sample includes approximately 87,000 distinct CDR3 sequences, approximately 96% of them seen just once. The specimen sequenced was CD8+ T cells from PBMCs. These TCRs come from a human donor with Susac syndrome. Each CDR3 is given without its conserved first and last residue.

cdr3_length: 9; j_call: TRBJ2-1; v_call: TRBV12-5; cdr3_aa: ASGGQDEQF
cdr3_length: 14; j_call: TRBJ2-3; v_call: TRBV9; cdr3_aa: ASSVESGRGRDTQY
cdr3_length: 12; j_call: TRBJ2-1; v_call: TRBV20-1; cdr3_aa: SARGLAGRNEQF
cdr3_length: 14; j_call: TRBJ1-6; v_call: TRBV27; cdr3_aa: ASSLGNTGASSPLH
cdr3_length: 9; j_call: TRBJ2-1; v_call: TRBV15; cdr3_aa: ATSREFEQF
cdr3_length: 14; j_call: TRBJ2-6; v_call: TRBV3-1; cdr3_aa: ASSQDGGSGANVLT
cdr3_length: 12; j_call: TRBJ1-2; v_call: TRBV7-9; cdr3_aa: ASSPGTDNYGYT
cdr3_length: 11; j_call: TRBJ2-5; v_call: TRBV27; cdr3_aa: ASSSSREETQY
cdr3_length: 12; j_call: TRBJ2-3; v_call: TRBV9; cdr3_aa: ASSGDRVTDTQY
cdr3_length: 11; j_call: TRBJ2-1; v_call: TRBV28; cdr3_aa: ASSLPSPAEQF
cdr3_length: 11; j_call: TRBJ2-1; v_call: TRBV19; cdr3_aa: ASSRGVLNEQF
cdr3_length: 11; j_call: TRBJ2-7; v_call: TRBV29-1; cdr3_aa: SGRDSNAYEQY
cdr3_length: 12; j_call: TRBJ1-1; v_call: TRBV13; cdr3_aa: ASSPLGAHTEAF
cdr3_length: 13; j_call: TRBJ2-1; v_call: TRBV20-1; cdr3_aa: SARNLAGVYNEQF
cdr3_length: 14; j_call: TRBJ2-1; v_call: TRBV9; cdr3_aa: ASSVVGGRAYNEQF
cdr3_length: 13; j_call: TRBJ2-3; v_call: TRBV4-3; cdr3_aa: ASSQDGRGADTQY
cdr3_length: 12; j_call: TRBJ2-4; v_call: TRBV29-1; cdr3_aa: SAVTGMAKNIQY
cdr3_length: 11; j_call: TRBJ1-2; v_call: TRBV6-5; cdr3_aa: ASSLGDDYGYT
cdr3_length: 11; j_call: TRBJ1-1; v_call: TRBV28; cdr3_aa: ASGGARNTEAF
cdr3_length: 8; j_call: TRBJ2-3; v_call: TRBV24-1; cdr3_aa: ATSQDTQY
cdr3_length: 12; j_call: TRBJ1-5; v_call: TRBV15; cdr3_aa: ATRGPGPNQPQH